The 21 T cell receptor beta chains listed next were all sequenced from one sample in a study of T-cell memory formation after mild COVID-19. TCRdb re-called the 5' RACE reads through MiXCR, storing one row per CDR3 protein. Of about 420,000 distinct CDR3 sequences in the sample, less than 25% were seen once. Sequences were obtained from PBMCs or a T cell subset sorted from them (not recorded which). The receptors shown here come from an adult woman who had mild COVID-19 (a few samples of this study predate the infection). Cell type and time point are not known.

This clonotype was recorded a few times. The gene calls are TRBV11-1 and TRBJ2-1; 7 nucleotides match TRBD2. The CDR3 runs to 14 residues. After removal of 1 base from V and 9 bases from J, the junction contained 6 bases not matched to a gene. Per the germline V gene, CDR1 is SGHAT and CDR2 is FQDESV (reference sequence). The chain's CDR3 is CASSLGLARGEQFF. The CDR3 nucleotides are TGTGCCAGCAGCTTAGGACTAGCCCGAGGTGAGCAGTTCTTC. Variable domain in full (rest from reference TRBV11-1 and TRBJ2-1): EAEVAQSPRYKITEKSQAVAFWCDPISGHATLYWYRQILGQGPELLVQFQDESVVDDSQLPKDRFSAERLKGVDSTLKIQPAELGDSAMYLCASSLGLARGEQFFGPGTRLTVL.

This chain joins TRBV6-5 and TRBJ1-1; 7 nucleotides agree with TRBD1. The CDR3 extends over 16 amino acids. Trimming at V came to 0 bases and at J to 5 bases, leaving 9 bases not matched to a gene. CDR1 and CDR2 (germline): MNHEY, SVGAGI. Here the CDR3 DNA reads TGTGCCAGCAGTTACTCAGGGACAGCGATTGGGACTGAAGCTTTCTTT. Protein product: CASSYSGTAIGTEAFF.

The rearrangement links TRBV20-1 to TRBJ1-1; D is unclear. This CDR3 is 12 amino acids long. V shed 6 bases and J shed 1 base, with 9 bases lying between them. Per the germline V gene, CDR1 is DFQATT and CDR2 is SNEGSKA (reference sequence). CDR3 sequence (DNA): TGCAGTGCGGCCGGATGGAACACTGAAGCTTTCTTT. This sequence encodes CSAAGWNTEAFF.

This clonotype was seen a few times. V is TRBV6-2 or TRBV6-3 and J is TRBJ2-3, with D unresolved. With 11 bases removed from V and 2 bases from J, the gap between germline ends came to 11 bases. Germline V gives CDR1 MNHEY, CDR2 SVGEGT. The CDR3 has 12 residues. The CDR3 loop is CASAEYTDTQYF. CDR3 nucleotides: TGTGCCTCCGCGGAGTACACAGATACGCAGTATTTT.

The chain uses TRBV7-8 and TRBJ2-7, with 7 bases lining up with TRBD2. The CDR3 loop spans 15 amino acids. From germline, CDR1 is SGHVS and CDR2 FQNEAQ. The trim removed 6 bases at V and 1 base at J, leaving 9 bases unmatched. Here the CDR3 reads CASRAGTISSYEQYF. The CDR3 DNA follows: TGTGCCAGCAGGGCCGGGACTATTAGTTCCTACGAGCAGTACTTC.

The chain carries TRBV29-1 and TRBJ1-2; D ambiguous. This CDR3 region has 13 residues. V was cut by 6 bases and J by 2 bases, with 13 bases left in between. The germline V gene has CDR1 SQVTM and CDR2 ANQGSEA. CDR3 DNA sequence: TGCAGCGTGGCCCTTACTGACAACTATGGCTACACCTTC. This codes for CSVALTDNYGYTF.

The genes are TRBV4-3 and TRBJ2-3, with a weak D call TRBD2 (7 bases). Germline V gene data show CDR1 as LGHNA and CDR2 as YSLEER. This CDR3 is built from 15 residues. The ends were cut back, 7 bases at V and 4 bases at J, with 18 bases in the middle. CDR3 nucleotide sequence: TGCGCCAGCACCCCGTGGGGGGGGCCCGCAGATACGCAGTATTTT. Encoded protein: CASTPWGGPADTQYF.

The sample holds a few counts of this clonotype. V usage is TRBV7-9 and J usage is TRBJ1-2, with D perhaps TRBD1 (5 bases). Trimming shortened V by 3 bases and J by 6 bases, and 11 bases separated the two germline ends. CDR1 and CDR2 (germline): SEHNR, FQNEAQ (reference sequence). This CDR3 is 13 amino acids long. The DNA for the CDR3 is TGTGCCAGCAGCTTTGAGGGGTACAATGGCTACACCTTC. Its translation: CASSFEGYNGYTF.

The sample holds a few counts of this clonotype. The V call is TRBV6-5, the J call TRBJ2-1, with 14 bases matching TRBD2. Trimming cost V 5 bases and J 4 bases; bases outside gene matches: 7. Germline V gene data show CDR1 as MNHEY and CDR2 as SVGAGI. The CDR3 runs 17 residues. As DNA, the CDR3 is TGTGCCAGCAGTAAGGGACTAGCGGGGGCCCCTTACAATGAGCAGTTCTTC. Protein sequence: CASSKGLAGAPYNEQFF.

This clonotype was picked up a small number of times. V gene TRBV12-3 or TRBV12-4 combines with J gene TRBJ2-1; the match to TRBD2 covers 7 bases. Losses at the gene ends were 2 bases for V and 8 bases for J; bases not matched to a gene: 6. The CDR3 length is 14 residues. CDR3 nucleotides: TGTGCCAGCAGTTTATTCCTCAGCGGGGATGAGCAGTTCTTC. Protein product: CASSLFLSGDEQFF.

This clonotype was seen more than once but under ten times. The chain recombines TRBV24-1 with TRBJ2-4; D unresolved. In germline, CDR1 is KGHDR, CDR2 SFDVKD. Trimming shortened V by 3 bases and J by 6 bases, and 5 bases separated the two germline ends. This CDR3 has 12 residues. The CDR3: CATSDVGNIQYF. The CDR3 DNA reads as TGTGCCACCAGTGATGTGGGAAACATTCAGTACTTC.

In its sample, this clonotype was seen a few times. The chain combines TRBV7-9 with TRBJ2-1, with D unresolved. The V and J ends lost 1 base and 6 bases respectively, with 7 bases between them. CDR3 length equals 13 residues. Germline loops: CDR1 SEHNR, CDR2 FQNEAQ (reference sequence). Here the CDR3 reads CASSLGAANEQFF. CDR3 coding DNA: TGTGCCAGCAGCTTAGGGGCAGCCAATGAGCAGTTCTTC.

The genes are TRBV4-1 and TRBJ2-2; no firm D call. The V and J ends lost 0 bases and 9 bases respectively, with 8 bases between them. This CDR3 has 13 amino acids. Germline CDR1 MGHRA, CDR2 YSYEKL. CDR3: CASSQDMGWELFF. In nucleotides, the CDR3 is TGCGCCAGCAGCCAAGATATGGGATGGGAGCTGTTTTTT.

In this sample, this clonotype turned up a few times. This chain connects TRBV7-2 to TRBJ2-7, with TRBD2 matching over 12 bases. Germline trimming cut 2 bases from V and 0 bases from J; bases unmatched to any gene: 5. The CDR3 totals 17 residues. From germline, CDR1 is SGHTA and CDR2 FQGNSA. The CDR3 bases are TGTGCCAGCAGCTTAACCACTAGCGGGGGGACCTCCTACGAGCAGTACTTC. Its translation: CASSLTTSGGTSYEQYF. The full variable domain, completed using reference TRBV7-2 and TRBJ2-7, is GAGVSQSPSNKVTEKGKDVELRCDPISGHTALYWYRQSLGQGLEFLIYFQGNSAPDKSGLPSDRFSAERTGGSVSTLTIQRTQQEDSAVYLCASSLTTSGGTSYEQYFGPGTRLTVT.

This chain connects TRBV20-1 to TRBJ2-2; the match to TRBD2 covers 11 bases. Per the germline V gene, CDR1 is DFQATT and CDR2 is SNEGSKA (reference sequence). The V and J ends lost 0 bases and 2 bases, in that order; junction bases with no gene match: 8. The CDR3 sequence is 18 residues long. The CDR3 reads CSARDHSSGRPNTGELFF. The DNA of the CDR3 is TGCAGTGCTAGAGATCATTCTAGCGGGAGGCCAAACACCGGGGAGCTGTTTTTT.

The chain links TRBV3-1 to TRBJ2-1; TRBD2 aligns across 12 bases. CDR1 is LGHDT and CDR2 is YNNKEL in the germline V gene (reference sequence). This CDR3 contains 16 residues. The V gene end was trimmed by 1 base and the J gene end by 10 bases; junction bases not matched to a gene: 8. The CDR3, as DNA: TGTGCCAGCAGCCAAGTGGCCCTAGCGGGAGGGTCCGAGCAGTTCTTC. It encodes CASSQVALAGGSEQFF.

This chain's CDR3 is CASSLASGFGGFSYGYTF. The CDR3 nucleotides are TGTGCCAGCAGCTTAGCCTCGGGGTTTGGAGGTTTTTCCTATGGCTACACCTTC. This chain uses TRBV7-2 with TRBJ1-2; D is uncertain. CDR3 size: 18 residues. Trimming pared 0 bases from V and 4 bases from J, leaving 21 bases between. Per the germline V gene, CDR1 is SGHTA and CDR2 is FQGNSA. The whole variable domain, remainder taken from reference TRBV7-2 and TRBJ1-2, is GAGVSQSPSNKVTEKGKDVELRCDPISGHTALYWYRQSLGQGLEFLIYFQGNSAPDKSGLPSDRFSAERTGGSVSTLTIQRTQQEDSAVYLCASSLASGFGGFSYGYTFGSGTRLTVV.

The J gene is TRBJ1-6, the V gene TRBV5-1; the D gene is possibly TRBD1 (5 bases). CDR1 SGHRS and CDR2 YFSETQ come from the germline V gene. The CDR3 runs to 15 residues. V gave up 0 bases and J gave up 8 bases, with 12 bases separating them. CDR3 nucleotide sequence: TGCGCCAGCAGCTTGGGTACAGGTGGAGATTCACCCCTCCACTTT. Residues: CASSLGTGGDSPLHF.

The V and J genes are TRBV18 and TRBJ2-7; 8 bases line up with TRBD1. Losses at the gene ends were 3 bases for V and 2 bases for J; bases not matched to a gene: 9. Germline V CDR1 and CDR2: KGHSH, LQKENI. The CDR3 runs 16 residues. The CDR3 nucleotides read TGTGCCAGCTCACCCTACGGAACAGGGGGGACCTACGAGCAGTACTTC. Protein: CASSPYGTGGTYEQYF. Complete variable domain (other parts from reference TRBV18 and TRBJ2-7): NAGVMQNPRHLVRRRGQEARLRCSPMKGHSHVYWYRQLPEEGLKFMVYLQKENIIDESGMPKERFSAEFPKEGPSILRIQQVVRGDSAAYFCASSPYGTGGTYEQYFGPGTRLTVT.

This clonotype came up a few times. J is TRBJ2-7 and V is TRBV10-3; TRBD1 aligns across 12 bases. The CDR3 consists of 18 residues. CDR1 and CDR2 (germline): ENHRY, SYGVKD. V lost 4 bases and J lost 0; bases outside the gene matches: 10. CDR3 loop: CAISGDRGLGPNSYEQYF. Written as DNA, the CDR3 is TGTGCCATCAGTGGGGACAGGGGGCTAGGCCCGAACTCCTACGAGCAGTACTTC.

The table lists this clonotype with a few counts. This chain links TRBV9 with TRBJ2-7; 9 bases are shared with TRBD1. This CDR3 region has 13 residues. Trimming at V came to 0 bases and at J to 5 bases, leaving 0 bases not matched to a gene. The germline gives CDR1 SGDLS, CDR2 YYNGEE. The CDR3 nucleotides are TGTGCCAGCAGCGTAGGGACAGGGGACGAGCAGTACTTC. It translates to CASSVGTGDEQYF.